What follows describes a single TCR beta chain. What it recognizes is unknown. Germline lookup yields CDR1 LNHNV and CDR2 YYDKDF (reference sequence). Between the trimmed V and J ends, which lost 3 bases and 0 bases, there was a span of 15 bases. CDR3 length: 18 residues. Primers for the PCR totalled 60 Vbeta and 13 Jbeta. Assay used: immunoSEQ multiplex PCR; TCRdb lists only in-frame clones, some missing. The sample table sets out over 200,000 clones. These data originate in a study of cytomegalovirus exposure and HLA in healthy donors. Findings of the study overall: In an earlier analysis, most TCR beta V segments were productive about 87% or about 30% of the time. Most likely, a cluster of highly shared sequence variants arose as a sequencing artifact. Analyses of presence/absence relied on an assumption of roughly uniform sequencing depth across donors. Cytomegalovirus-associated TCR beta chains were listed, numbering 150 to 200.

This sequence joins TRBV15 and TRBJ2-6, with D possibly matching TRBD2 (6 bases). What was sequenced was PBMCs. This clonotype was obtained from a woman aged 25 to 39 in good health and CMV-seropositive. CDR3 sequence reads: CATSSPGRSLSGANVLTF. CDR3 bases: TGTGCCACCAGCAGTCCCGGGAGAAGCCTCTCTGGGGCCAACGTCCTGACTTTC.